The rows below give T cell receptor beta chains drawn from one sample of a study of cytomegalovirus exposure and HLA in healthy donors. TCRdb's table, derived via immunoSEQ multiplex PCR, lists solely in-frame clones and lacks some. The top ten clones hold 1.8% of a sample with hundreds of thousands of clones, roughly 70% of them seen once. The sample was PBMCs. Receptors originate from a woman aged 30 to 39 in good health and CMV-seronegative. CDR3s include the opening cysteine and the closing phenylalanine or tryptophan. The order of the fields is CDR3 length, J gene, D gene, clone size, V gene, CDR3 protein, CDR3 DNA. A D gene is named only where the DNA matches it firmly. Rows may omit the clone size; those that give it use once, few, many or a size class.

len: 16
j_gene: TRBJ2-4
d_gene: TRBD1
abundance: once
v_gene: TRBV19
CDR3aa: CASSIPGQGAKNIQYF
CDR3nt: TGTGCCAGTAGTATTCCCGGACAGGGAGCCAAAAACATTCAGTACTTC

len: 13
j_gene: TRBJ2-7
d_gene: TRBD2
abundance: -
v_gene: TRBV29-1
CDR3aa: CSVELAGPYEQYF
CDR3nt: TGCAGCGTTGAACTAGCGGGACCCTACGAGCAGTACTTC

len: 17
j_gene: TRBJ2-7
d_gene: -
abundance: -
v_gene: TRBV6-1
CDR3aa: CASSDYIAGGYSYEQYF
CDR3nt: TGTGCCAGCAGTGATTACATTGCGGGCGGCTACTCCTACGAGCAGTACTTC

len: 15
j_gene: TRBJ1-1
d_gene: -
abundance: -
v_gene: TRBV30
CDR3aa: CAWSSVLPSISEAFF
CDR3nt: TGTGCCTGGAGTTCAGTATTGCCGTCGATATCTGAAGCTTTCTTT

len: 14
j_gene: TRBJ1-2
d_gene: -
abundance: -
v_gene: TRBV7-3
CDR3aa: CASALDRFSPGYTF
CDR3nt: TGTGCCAGCGCACTCGACCGTTTTAGCCCTGGCTACACCTTC

len: 12
j_gene: TRBJ2-1
d_gene: -
abundance: few
v_gene: TRBV19
CDR3aa: CASREGYNEQFF
CDR3nt: TGTGCCAGTAGGGAGGGCTACAATGAGCAGTTCTTC

len: 13
j_gene: TRBJ1-2
d_gene: -
abundance: -
v_gene: TRBV29-1
CDR3aa: CSVEPRDNYGYTF
CDR3nt: TGCAGCGTTGAACCGCGGGATAACTATGGCTACACCTTC

len: 14
j_gene: TRBJ1-2
d_gene: -
abundance: -
v_gene: TRBV29-1
CDR3aa: CSVLPPPPEYGYTF
CDR3nt: TGCAGCGTTTTACCACCCCCGCCTGAGTACGGCTACACCTTC

len: 13
j_gene: TRBJ1-5
d_gene: -
abundance: -
v_gene: TRBV5-5
CDR3aa: CASSSNRDQPQHF
CDR3nt: TGTGCCAGCAGCAGCAACAGGGATCAGCCCCAGCATTTT

len: 15
j_gene: TRBJ2-7
d_gene: TRBD2
abundance: -
v_gene: TRBV7-3
CDR3aa: CASKIAGGPSGEQYF
CDR3nt: TGTGCCAGCAAGATAGCGGGAGGGCCTTCCGGCGAGCAGTACTTC

len: 15
j_gene: TRBJ1-6
d_gene: TRBD1
abundance: -
v_gene: TRBV7-3
CDR3aa: CASSLGDRGASPLHF
CDR3nt: TGTGCCAGCAGCTTAGGTGACAGGGGGGCATCACCCCTCCACTTT

len: 14
j_gene: TRBJ1-2
d_gene: TRBD1
abundance: -
v_gene: TRBV5-4
CDR3aa: CASSSLDRDYGYTF
CDR3nt: TGTGCCAGCAGCTCCCTCGACAGGGACTATGGCTACACCTTC

len: 13
j_gene: TRBJ1-6
d_gene: -
abundance: few
v_gene: TRBV7-8
CDR3aa: CASRLGGNSPLHF
CDR3nt: TGTGCTAGCCGACTGGGAGGGAATTCACCCCTCCACTTT

len: 16
j_gene: TRBJ2-5
d_gene: TRBD2
abundance: -
v_gene: TRBV5-5
CDR3aa: CASSWGRDYIQETQYF
CDR3nt: TGTGCCAGCAGCTGGGGACGGGACTACATCCAAGAGACCCAGTACTTC

len: 15
j_gene: TRBJ1-1
d_gene: -
abundance: few
v_gene: TRBV7-6
CDR3aa: CASSLDVNGGTEAFF
CDR3nt: TGTGCCAGCAGCTTAGATGTAAACGGCGGCACTGAAGCTTTCTTT

len: 15
j_gene: TRBJ1-2
d_gene: -
abundance: -
v_gene: TRBV4-2
CDR3aa: CASSQAGSGNYGYTF
CDR3nt: TGTGCCAGCAGCCAAGCTGGGTCGGGGAACTATGGCTACACCTTC

len: 17
j_gene: TRBJ2-6
d_gene: TRBD1
abundance: -
v_gene: TRBV19
CDR3aa: CASSPGTGFPGANVLTF
CDR3nt: TGTGCCAGTAGTCCCGGGACAGGCTTTCCTGGGGCCAACGTCCTGACTTTC

len: 16
j_gene: TRBJ1-4
d_gene: -
abundance: -
v_gene: TRBV5-6
CDR3aa: CASSPYGGGKNEKLFF
CDR3nt: TGTGCCAGCAGCCCCTACGGCGGGGGGAAAAACGAAAAACTGTTTTTT

len: 13
j_gene: TRBJ2-5
d_gene: -
abundance: -
v_gene: TRBV5-5
CDR3aa: CASSFPGRETQYF
CDR3nt: TGTGCCAGCAGCTTTCCAGGGCGAGAGACCCAGTACTTC

len: 16
j_gene: TRBJ1-1
d_gene: TRBD1
abundance: few
v_gene: TRBV15
CDR3aa: CATSSETGTGWAEAFF
CDR3nt: TGTGCCACCAGCAGTGAAACCGGGACAGGGTGGGCTGAAGCTTTCTTT

len: 15
j_gene: TRBJ2-1
d_gene: TRBD1
abundance: few
v_gene: TRBV7-9
CDR3aa: CASSFGTGGWNEQFF
CDR3nt: TGTGCCAGCAGCTTCGGGACAGGGGGGTGGAATGAGCAGTTCTTC

len: 15
j_gene: TRBJ2-1
d_gene: TRBD2
abundance: -
v_gene: TRBV5-1
CDR3aa: CASSSTSGGYNEQFF
CDR3nt: TGCGCCAGCAGCTCTACTAGCGGGGGCTACAATGAGCAGTTCTTC

len: 15
j_gene: TRBJ1-2
d_gene: TRBD1
abundance: -
v_gene: TRBV11-2
CDR3aa: CASSFGTGGGYGYTF
CDR3nt: TGTGCCAGCAGCTTTGGGACAGGGGGTGGGTATGGCTACACCTTC

len: 14
j_gene: TRBJ1-2
d_gene: TRBD1
abundance: -
v_gene: TRBV13
CDR3aa: CASSENQGAQGYTF
CDR3nt: TGTGCCAGCAGCGAGAATCAGGGGGCGCAAGGCTACACCTTC

len: 11
j_gene: TRBJ1-1
d_gene: -
abundance: -
v_gene: TRBV11-2
CDR3aa: CASSYYTEAFF
CDR3nt: TGTGCCAGCAGCTACTACACTGAAGCTTTCTTT

len: 14
j_gene: TRBJ2-5
d_gene: TRBD1
abundance: -
v_gene: TRBV7-2
CDR3aa: CASSGTALGETQYF
CDR3nt: TGTGCCAGCAGCGGGACAGCCCTGGGGGAGACCCAGTACTTC

len: 13
j_gene: TRBJ2-7
d_gene: TRBD1
abundance: -
v_gene: TRBV6-1
CDR3aa: CASSTSTGNEQYF
CDR3nt: TGTGCCAGCTCCACGTCGACAGGGAACGAGCAGTACTTC

len: 15
j_gene: TRBJ2-1
d_gene: TRBD1
abundance: many
v_gene: TRBV5-4
CDR3aa: CASSAGTVRNNEQFF
CDR3nt: TGTGCCAGCAGCGCTGGGACAGTACGTAACAATGAGCAGTTCTTC

len: 16
j_gene: TRBJ2-7
d_gene: TRBD2
abundance: few
v_gene: TRBV12-5
CDR3aa: CASGPYRAGETYEQYF
CDR3nt: TGTGCTAGTGGGCCTTATAGAGCGGGGGAGACCTACGAGCAGTACTTC

len: 15
j_gene: TRBJ1-5
d_gene: TRBD1
abundance: -
v_gene: TRBV4-1
CDR3aa: CASSLGQGDNQPQHF
CDR3nt: TGCGCCAGCAGTTTGGGACAGGGGGACAATCAGCCCCAGCATTTT

len: 16
j_gene: TRBJ2-7
d_gene: -
abundance: -
v_gene: TRBV18
CDR3aa: CASSPPSIGTPGEQYF
CDR3nt: TGTGCCAGCTCACCGCCGAGCATCGGGACTCCCGGCGAGCAGTACTTC

len: 15
j_gene: TRBJ1-1
d_gene: -
abundance: -
v_gene: TRBV7-8
CDR3aa: CASSLALGAGTEAFF
CDR3nt: TGTGCCAGCAGCTTAGCACTGGGGGCGGGCACTGAAGCTTTCTTT

len: 16
j_gene: TRBJ2-7
d_gene: -
abundance: once
v_gene: TRBV7-8
CDR3aa: CASSLDSGIHSYEQYF
CDR3nt: TGTGCCAGCAGCTTAGATTCGGGGATCCACTCCTACGAGCAGTACTTC

len: 11
j_gene: TRBJ2-5
d_gene: -
abundance: -
v_gene: TRBV6-5
CDR3aa: CASSSSETQYF
CDR3nt: TGTGCCAGCAGTTCTAGCGAGACCCAGTACTTC

len: 15
j_gene: TRBJ2-2
d_gene: TRBD1
abundance: -
v_gene: TRBV19
CDR3aa: CASSLDRDSTGELFF
CDR3nt: TGTGCCAGTAGCCTAGACAGGGACAGCACCGGGGAGCTGTTTTTT

len: 13
j_gene: TRBJ1-1
d_gene: -
abundance: few
v_gene: TRBV11-3
CDR3aa: CASSLLMNTEAFF
CDR3nt: TGTGCCAGCAGCTTGCTAATGAACACTGAAGCTTTCTTT

len: 14
j_gene: TRBJ2-3
d_gene: TRBD2
abundance: -
v_gene: TRBV6-6
CDR3aa: CASRGLAGTDTQYF
CDR3nt: TGTGCCAGCAGGGGACTAGCGGGCACAGATACGCAGTATTTT

len: 14
j_gene: TRBJ2-5
d_gene: -
abundance: -
v_gene: TRBV9
CDR3aa: CASSPLRAQGTQYF
CDR3nt: TGTGCCAGCAGCCCCTTGCGGGCCCAAGGGACCCAGTACTTC

len: 14
j_gene: TRBJ1-6
d_gene: TRBD1
abundance: -
v_gene: TRBV5-4
CDR3aa: CASSDRVKNSPLHF
CDR3nt: TGTGCCAGCAGTGACAGGGTCAAAAATTCACCCCTCCACTTT

len: 18
j_gene: TRBJ2-5
d_gene: TRBD1
abundance: -
v_gene: TRBV9
CDR3aa: CASSVATTGQGNQETQYF
CDR3nt: TGTGCCAGCAGCGTAGCTACTACGGGACAGGGGAACCAAGAGACCCAGTACTTC

len: 17
j_gene: TRBJ1-1
d_gene: TRBD1
abundance: few
v_gene: TRBV2
CDR3aa: CASSEVFRDRVNTEAFF
CDR3nt: TGTGCCAGCAGTGAGGTTTTCCGGGACAGAGTAAACACTGAAGCTTTCTTT

len: 15
j_gene: TRBJ2-7
d_gene: -
abundance: -
v_gene: TRBV6-5
CDR3aa: CASSYFGGASYEQYF
CDR3nt: TGTGCCAGCAGTTACTTCGGTGGGGCTAGCTACGAGCAGTACTTC

len: 14
j_gene: TRBJ1-1
d_gene: -
abundance: -
v_gene: TRBV5-1
CDR3aa: CASSFRLRNTEAFF
CDR3nt: TGTGCCAGCAGCTTCAGGCTCCGAAACACTGAAGCTTTCTTT

len: 21
j_gene: TRBJ2-1
d_gene: TRBD2
abundance: -
v_gene: TRBV18
CDR3aa: CASSPGAASGGATASYNEQFF
CDR3nt: TGTGCCAGCTCACCAGGGGCGGCTAGCGGGGGGGCAACAGCTTCCTACAATGAGCAGTTCTTC

len: 17
j_gene: TRBJ2-5
d_gene: TRBD2
abundance: -
v_gene: TRBV2
CDR3aa: CASSEIMTSGAQETQYF
CDR3nt: TGTGCCAGCAGTGAGATTATGACTAGCGGGGCCCAAGAGACCCAGTACTTC

len: 12
j_gene: TRBJ2-5
d_gene: TRBD1
abundance: -
v_gene: TRBV6-5
CDR3aa: CAGQGAGETQYF
CDR3nt: TGTGCCGGACAGGGGGCCGGGGAGACCCAGTACTTC

len: 16
j_gene: TRBJ2-5
d_gene: TRBD2
abundance: -
v_gene: TRBV6-1
CDR3aa: CASSERTSGGAGAQYF
CDR3nt: TGTGCCAGCAGTGAAAGAACTAGCGGGGGGGCGGGGGCCCAGTACTTC

len: 18
j_gene: TRBJ2-5
d_gene: TRBD2
abundance: -
v_gene: TRBV18
CDR3aa: CASSRYSGTSGLGETQYF
CDR3nt: TGTGCCAGCTCCCGCTATTCCGGGACTAGCGGTTTGGGGGAGACCCAGTACTTC

len: 15
j_gene: TRBJ2-3
d_gene: TRBD2
abundance: -
v_gene: TRBV18
CDR3aa: CASSPLAGGTDTQYF
CDR3nt: TGTGCCAGCTCACCACTAGCGGGTGGCACAGATACGCAGTATTTT

len: 17
j_gene: TRBJ1-2
d_gene: -
abundance: -
v_gene: TRBV6-1
CDR3aa: CASSEVVRGLYSYGYTF
CDR3nt: TGTGCCAGCAGTGAGGTAGTCAGGGGCCTCTATTCCTATGGCTACACCTTC

len: 16
j_gene: TRBJ2-2
d_gene: TRBD2
abundance: once
v_gene: TRBV7-3
CDR3aa: CASSLGPGGVTGELFF
CDR3nt: TGTGCCAGCAGCTTAGGTCCGGGAGGGGTCACCGGGGAGCTGTTTTTT

len: 14
j_gene: TRBJ1-2
d_gene: -
abundance: -
v_gene: TRBV5-6
CDR3aa: CASSPWTAIYGYTF
CDR3nt: TGTGCCAGCAGCCCCTGGACAGCCATCTATGGCTACACCTTC

len: 15
j_gene: TRBJ1-1
d_gene: -
abundance: -
v_gene: TRBV6-1
CDR3aa: CASSETAIQPTEAFF
CDR3nt: TGTGCCAGCAGTGAAACTGCCATACAGCCCACTGAAGCTTTCTTT

len: 17
j_gene: TRBJ2-1
d_gene: TRBD2
abundance: -
v_gene: TRBV30
CDR3aa: CAWTLGLAGSSYNEQFF
CDR3nt: TGTGCCTGGACCCTGGGACTAGCGGGAAGCTCCTACAATGAGCAGTTCTTC